This TCR beta chain was found in a study of T cells in Graves' hyperthyroidism and ophthalmopathy. Study as a whole: Peripheral blood collection took place at initial diagnosis, before any treatment. Study findings and constraints: Blood samples included most of the expanded thyroid clonotypes exceeding 0.001.

Graves' hyperthyroidism was deemed stable absent ophthalmopathy progression within 18 months. The study excluded patients with uncontrolled infection, other autoimmune disease, pregnancy or lactation. The TCR beta CDR3 regions underwent amplification using RNA transcripts as the source. RT-PCR in the first round (using the HTBI primer set) targeted the TCR CDR3. TCRdb analysed the multiplex PCR reads with MiXCR anew, one entry per CDR3 protein. The sample contains about 340,000 distinct CDR3 sequences, over 15% of which appear only once. Comment on this clonotype: Its cognate antigen is unknown.

Germline-derived CDR1 and CDR2 are MDHEN and SYDVKM. CDR3 length: 13 amino acids. The V end lost 7 bases, the J end lost 4 bases, and 13 bases lay between the germline ends. This receptor was taken from a woman between 45 and 60 years old with Graves' hyperthyroidism. The sequenced sample consisted of blood. This sequence joins TRBV28 and TRBJ1-2; the D is unclear. Written as DNA, the CDR3 is TGTGCCAGCACCTTCGGTCGGGCCTATGGCTACACCTTC. It translates to CASTFGRAYGYTF.